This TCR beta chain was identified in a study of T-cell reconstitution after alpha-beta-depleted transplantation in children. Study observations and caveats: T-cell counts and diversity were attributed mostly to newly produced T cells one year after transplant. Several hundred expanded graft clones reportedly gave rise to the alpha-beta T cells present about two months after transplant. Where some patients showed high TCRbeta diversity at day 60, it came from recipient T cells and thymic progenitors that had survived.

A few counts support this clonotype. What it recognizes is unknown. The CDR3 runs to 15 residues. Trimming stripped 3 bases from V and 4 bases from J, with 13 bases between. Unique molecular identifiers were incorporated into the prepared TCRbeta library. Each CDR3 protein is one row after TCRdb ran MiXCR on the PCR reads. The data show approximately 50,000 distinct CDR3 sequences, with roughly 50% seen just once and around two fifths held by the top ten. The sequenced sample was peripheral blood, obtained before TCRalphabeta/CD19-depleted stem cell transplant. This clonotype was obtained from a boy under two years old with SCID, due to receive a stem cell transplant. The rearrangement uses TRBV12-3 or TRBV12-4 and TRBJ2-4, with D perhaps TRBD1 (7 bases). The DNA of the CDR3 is TGTGCCAGCAGTTTCCAGGGGGGAGCTAAAAACATTCAGTACTTC. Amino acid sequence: CASSFQGGAKNIQYF.